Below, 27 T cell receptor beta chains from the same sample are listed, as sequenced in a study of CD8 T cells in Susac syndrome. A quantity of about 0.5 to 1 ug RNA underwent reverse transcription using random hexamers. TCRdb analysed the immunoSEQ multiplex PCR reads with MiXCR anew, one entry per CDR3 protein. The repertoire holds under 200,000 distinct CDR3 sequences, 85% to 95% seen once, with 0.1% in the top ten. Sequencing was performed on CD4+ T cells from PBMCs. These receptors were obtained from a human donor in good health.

CDR3 nucleotide sequence: TGTGCCAGCAGCAGGGAGGGCGCCGGGGCCACTGAAGCTTTCTTT. The encoded protein is CASSREGAGATEAFF. The chain combines TRBV9 with TRBJ1-1; perhaps TRBD1 as D (5 bases). This CDR3 is built from 15 residues. The germline V gene encodes CDR1 SGDLS and CDR2 YYNGEE. Trimming stripped 4 bases from V and 4 bases from J, with 17 bases between.

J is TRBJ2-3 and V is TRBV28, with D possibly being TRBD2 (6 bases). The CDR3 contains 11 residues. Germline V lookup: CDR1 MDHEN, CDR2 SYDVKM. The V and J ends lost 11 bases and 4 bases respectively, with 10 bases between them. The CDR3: CAGGGADTQYF. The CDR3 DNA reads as TGTGCCGGCGGAGGGGCAGATACGCAGTATTTT.

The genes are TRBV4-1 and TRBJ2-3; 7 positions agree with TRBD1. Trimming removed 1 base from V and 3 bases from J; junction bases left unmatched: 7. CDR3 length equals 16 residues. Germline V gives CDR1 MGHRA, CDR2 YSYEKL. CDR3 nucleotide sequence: TGCGCCAGCAGCCAAGCCCGTACAGGGGCGACAGATACGCAGTATTTT. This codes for CASSQARTGATDTQYF.

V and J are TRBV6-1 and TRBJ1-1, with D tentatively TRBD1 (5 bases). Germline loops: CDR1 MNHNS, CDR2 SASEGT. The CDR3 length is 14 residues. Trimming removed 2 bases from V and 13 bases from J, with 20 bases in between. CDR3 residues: CASSETDTEETVFF. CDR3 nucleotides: TGTGCCAGCAGTGAAACGGACACAGAGGAGACTGTTTTCTTT.

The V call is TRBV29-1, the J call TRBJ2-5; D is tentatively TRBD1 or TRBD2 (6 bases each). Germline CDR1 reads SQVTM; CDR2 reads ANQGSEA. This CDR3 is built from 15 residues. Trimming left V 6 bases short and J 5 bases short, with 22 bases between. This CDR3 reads CSVGNRDNGGETQYF. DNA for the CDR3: TGCAGCGTGGGGAACCGGGACAACGGAGGGGAGACCCAGTACTTC.

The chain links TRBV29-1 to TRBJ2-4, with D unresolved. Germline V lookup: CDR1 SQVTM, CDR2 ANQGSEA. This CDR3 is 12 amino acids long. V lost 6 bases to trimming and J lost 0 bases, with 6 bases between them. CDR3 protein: CSVLLAKNIQYF. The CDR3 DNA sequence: TGCAGCGTCCTCCTAGCCAAAAACATTCAGTACTTC. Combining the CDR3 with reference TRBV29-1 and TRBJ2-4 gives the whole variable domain SAVISQKPSRDICQRGTSLTIQCQVDSQVTMMFWYRQQPGQSLTLIATANQGSEATYESGFVIDKFPISRPNLTFSTLTVSNMSPEDSSIYLCSVLLAKNIQYFGAGTRLSVL.

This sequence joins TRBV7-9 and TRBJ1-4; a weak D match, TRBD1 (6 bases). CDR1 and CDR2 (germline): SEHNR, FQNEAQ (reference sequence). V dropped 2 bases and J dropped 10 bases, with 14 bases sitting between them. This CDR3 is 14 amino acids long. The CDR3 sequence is CASSLWGANRKLFF. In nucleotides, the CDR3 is TGTGCCAGCAGCTTATGGGGGGCTAATCGAAAACTGTTTTTT.

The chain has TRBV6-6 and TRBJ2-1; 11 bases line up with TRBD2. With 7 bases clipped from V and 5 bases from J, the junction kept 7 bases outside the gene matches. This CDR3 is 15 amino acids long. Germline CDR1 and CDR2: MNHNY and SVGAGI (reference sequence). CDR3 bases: TGTGCCAGCATCGAGACTAGCGGGACCGACAATGAGCAGTTCTTC. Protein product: CASIETSGTDNEQFF.

This CDR3 is CASSYSVSAEAFF. In DNA, the CDR3 is TGTGCCAGCAGTTACAGCGTATCAGCAGAAGCTTTCTTT. This chain uses TRBV6-5 with TRBJ1-1, with unresolved D. The CDR3 runs to 13 residues. V gave up 2 bases and J gave up 8 bases, with 12 bases separating them. Germline assignment: CDR1 MNHEY and CDR2 SVGAGI.

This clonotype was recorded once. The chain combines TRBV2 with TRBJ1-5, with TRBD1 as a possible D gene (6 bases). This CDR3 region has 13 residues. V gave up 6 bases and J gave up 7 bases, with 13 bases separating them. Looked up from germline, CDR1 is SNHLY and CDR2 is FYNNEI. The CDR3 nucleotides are TGTGCCAGCAGCGTTCAGGGGTGGCAGCCCCAGCATTTT. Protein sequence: CASSVQGWQPQHF.

CDR3 sequence: CASSRVPVQPGNQPQHF. The CDR3 DNA follows: TGTGCCAGTAGTAGAGTTCCCGTGCAACCGGGCAATCAGCCCCAGCATTTT. The gene calls are TRBV19 and TRBJ1-5; D is undetermined. The CDR3 loop spans 17 amino acids. CDR1 LNHDA and CDR2 SQIVND come from the germline V gene (reference sequence). The V gene lost 4 bases and the J gene lost 2 bases, with 18 bases spanning the gap.

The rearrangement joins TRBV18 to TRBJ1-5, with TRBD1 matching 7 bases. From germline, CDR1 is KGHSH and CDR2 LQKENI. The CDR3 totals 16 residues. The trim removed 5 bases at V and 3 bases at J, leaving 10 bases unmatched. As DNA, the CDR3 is TGTGCCAGCTCATCCCAGACAGGGTCTAACAATCAGCCCCAGCATTTT. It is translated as CASSSQTGSNNQPQHF.

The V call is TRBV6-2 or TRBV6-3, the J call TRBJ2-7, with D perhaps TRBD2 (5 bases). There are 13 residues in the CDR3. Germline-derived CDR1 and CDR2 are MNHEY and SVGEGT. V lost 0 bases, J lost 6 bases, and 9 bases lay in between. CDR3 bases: TGTGCCAGCAGTTACTCTACTAGTCGCGAGCAGTACTTC. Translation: CASSYSTSREQYF.

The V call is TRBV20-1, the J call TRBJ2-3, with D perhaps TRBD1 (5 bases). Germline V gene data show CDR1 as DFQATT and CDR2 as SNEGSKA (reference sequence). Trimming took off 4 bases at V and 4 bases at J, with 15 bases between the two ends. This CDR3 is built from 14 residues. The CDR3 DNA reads TGCAGTGCTACAGGGTTTCAACTTCCAGATACGCAGTATTTT. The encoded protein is CSATGFQLPDTQYF.

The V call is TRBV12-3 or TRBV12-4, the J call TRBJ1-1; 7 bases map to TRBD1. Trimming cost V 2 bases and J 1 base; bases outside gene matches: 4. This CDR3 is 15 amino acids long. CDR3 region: CASSLRRGQNTEAFF. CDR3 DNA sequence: TGTGCCAGCAGTTTAAGGAGGGGGCAGAACACTGAAGCTTTCTTT.

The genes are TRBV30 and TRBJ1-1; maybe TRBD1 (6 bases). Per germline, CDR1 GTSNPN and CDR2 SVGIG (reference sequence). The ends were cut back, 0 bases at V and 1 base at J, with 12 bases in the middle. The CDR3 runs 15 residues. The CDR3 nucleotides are TGTGCCTGGAGTGTAGAGGGACACTGGAACACTGAAGCTTTCTTT. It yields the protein CAWSVEGHWNTEAFF.

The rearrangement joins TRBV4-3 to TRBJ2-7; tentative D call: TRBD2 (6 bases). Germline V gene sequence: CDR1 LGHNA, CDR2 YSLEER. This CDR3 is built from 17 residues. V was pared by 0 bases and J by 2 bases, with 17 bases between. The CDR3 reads CASSQDLGGGMPYEQYF. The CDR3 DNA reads TGCGCCAGCAGCCAAGATTTAGGAGGCGGGATGCCCTACGAGCAGTACTTC.

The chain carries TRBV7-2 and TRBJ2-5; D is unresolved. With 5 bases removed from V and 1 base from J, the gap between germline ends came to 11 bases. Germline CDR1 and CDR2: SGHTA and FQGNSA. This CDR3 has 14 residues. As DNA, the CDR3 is TGTGCCAGCAGCCTCCAGGCGGTCCAAGAGACCCAGTACTTC. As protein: CASSLQAVQETQYF. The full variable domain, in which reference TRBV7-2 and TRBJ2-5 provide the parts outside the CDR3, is GAGVSQSPSNKVTEKGKDVELRCDPISGHTALYWYRQSLGQGLEFLIYFQGNSAPDKSGLPSDRFSAERTGGSVSTLTIQRTQQEDSAVYLCASSLQAVQETQYFGPGTRLLVL.

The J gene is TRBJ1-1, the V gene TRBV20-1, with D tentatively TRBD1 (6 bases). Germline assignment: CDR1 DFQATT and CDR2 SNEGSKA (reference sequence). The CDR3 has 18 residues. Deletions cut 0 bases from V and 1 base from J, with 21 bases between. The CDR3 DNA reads TGCAGTGCTAGAGAGCGGAACAGGGCATGGAGGGGGAACACTGAAGCTTTCTTT. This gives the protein CSARERNRAWRGNTEAFF.

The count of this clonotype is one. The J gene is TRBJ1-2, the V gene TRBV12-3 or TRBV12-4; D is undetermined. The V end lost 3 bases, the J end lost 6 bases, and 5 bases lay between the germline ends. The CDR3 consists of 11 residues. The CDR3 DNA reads TGTGCCAGCAGTTTCACCGATGGCTACACCTTC. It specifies CASSFTDGYTF.

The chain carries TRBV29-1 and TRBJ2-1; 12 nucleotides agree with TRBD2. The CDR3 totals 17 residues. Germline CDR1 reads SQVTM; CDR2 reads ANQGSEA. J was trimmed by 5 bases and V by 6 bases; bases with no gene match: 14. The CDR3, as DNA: TGCAGCGTGGGCGGGGTCCTAGCGGGAGGGCCACACAATGAGCAGTTCTTC. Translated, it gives CSVGGVLAGGPHNEQFF.

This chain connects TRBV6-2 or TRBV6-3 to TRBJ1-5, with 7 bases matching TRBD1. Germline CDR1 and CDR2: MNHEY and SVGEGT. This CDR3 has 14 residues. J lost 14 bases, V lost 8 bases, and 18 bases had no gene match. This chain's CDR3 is CASGSRGTTGMKHF. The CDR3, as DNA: TGTGCCAGCGGAAGTAGGGGAACGACAGGGATGAAGCATTTT.

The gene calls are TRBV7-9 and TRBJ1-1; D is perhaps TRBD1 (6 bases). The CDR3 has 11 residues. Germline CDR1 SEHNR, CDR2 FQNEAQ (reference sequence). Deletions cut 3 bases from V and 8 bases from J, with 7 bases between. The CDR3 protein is CASSFGQEAFF. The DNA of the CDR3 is TGTGCCAGCAGCTTCGGACAGGAAGCTTTCTTT.

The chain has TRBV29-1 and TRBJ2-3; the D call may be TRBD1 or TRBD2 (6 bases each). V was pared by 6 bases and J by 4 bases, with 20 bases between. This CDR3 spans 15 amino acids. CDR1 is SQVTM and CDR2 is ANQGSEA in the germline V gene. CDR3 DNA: TGCAGCGTCCAAACCCCCCGGGGGCAGGCAGATACGCAGTATTTT. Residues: CSVQTPRGQADTQYF.

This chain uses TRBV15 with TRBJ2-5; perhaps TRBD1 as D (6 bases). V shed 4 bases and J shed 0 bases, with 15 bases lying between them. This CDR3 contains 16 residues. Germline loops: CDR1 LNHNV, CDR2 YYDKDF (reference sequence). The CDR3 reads CATSTGTQDYQETQYF. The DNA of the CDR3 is TGTGCCACCAGCACAGGGACACAAGATTACCAAGAGACCCAGTACTTC. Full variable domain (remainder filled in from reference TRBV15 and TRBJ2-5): DAMVIQNPRYQVTQFGKPVTLSCSQTLNHNVMYWYQQKSSQAPKLLFHYYDKDFNNEADTPDNFQSRRPNTSFCFLDIRSPGLGDTAMYLCATSTGTQDYQETQYFGPGTRLLVL.

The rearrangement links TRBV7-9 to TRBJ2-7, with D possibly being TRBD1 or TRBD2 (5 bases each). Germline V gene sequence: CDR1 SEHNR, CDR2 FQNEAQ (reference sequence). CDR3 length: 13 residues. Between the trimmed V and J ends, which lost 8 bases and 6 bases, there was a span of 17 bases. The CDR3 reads CASALGDGGEQYV. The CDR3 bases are TGTGCCAGCGCCCTCGGGGACGGAGGCGAGCAGTACGTC.

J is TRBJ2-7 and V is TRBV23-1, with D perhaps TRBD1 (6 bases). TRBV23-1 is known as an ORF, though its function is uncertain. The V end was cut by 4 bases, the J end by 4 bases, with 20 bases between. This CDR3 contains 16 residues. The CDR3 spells CASSPKYRESYYEQYV. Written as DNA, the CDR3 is TGCGCCAGCAGTCCCAAATACAGGGAATCGTATTACGAGCAGTACGTC.